This TCR beta chain came from a study of blood T cell repertoires in COVID-19. Background on the study: Specimens from acute and convalescent COVID-19 originated in the United States, Italy and Spain.

This CDR3 has 16 amino acids. Germline V gene data show CDR1 as MNHNS and CDR2 as SASEGT. Trimming removed 2 bases from V and 8 bases from J; junction bases left unmatched: 11. Clones were read by immunoSEQ multiplex PCR, and TCRdb kept only the in-frame ones, dropping some. This table holds roughly 56,000 clones, around four fifths found once. The clonotype was recovered from a man aged 65-85 years with acute or convalescent COVID-19. V and J are TRBV6-1 and TRBJ1-2; 10 positions agree with TRBD1. Sequenced material: peripheral blood. CDR3 nucleotide sequence: TGTGCCAGCAGTGAATTCACTACCGGGACAGGGGACGGCTACACCTTC. Encoded protein: CASSEFTTGTGDGYTF.